This T cell receptor (beta chain) comes out of a study of blood T cells in healthy people across ages (dated by TCRdb to the mid-2010s). Background for the entire study: In model experiments, template switching captured about one uniquely barcoded TCR beta cDNA molecule for every two T cells. Using deep sequencing normalized with unique cDNA molecular identifiers, the study measured how TCR beta repertoire diversity changes with age. Donors were grouped into four age groups: young (average 16 years), middle-aged (39), aged (roughly 62) and long-lived (82). Donors of different ages were randomly distributed across sequencing lanes to avoid experimental bias. The study analyzed two additional independent replicas of 1 million unique cDNA reads from the same blood draw for two donors, one aged 18 to 29 and one aged 80 or older.

The library was produced with 5' RACE. Sequencing instrument: Illumina HiSeq 2500. A second PCR of about 7 to 12 cycles was run with a J-beta primer mix and a sample-barcoded 5' primer. A template-switch 5' adaptor carrying 12 random nucleotides introduced a unique molecular identifier onto each TCR beta cDNA molecule. Each sample yielded at least 2.5 million CDR3-containing paired-end reads. All of the RNA was converted into first-strand cDNA using the Mint cDNA synthesis kit, with a TRBC-specific oligonucleotide serving as the primer. Following uracil-DNA glycosylase treatment, all cDNA underwent a first 18-cycle PCR with the universal primers M1SS and BC2_uni_R. As for the authors' bioinformatics: For normalization, 1 million high-quality reads, each with a distinct molecular identifier, were randomly selected from each sample. Reads sharing molecular identifiers were discarded rather than binned into consensus sequences. MiTCR, with a Q25 quality threshold and the strictest error-elimination algorithm, was used for CDR3 identification, clonotype clustering and error correction. A nonparametric unseen species model with Euler transformation was used to estimate lower-bound total TCR beta diversity. The public reads were reprocessed in TCRdb via fastp at Q25 and MiXCR, keeping in-frame beta chains. Entries that share a CDR3 protein sequence are merged under the most common genes and DNA. TCRdb assigned the V and J calls; the authors' analysis was not used. This sample is represented by 550,000 to 800,000 distinct CDR3 sequences; less than 40% of them were singletons. Of the sample, roughly 15% is held by the ten largest clones.

This clonotype was picked up a small number of times. This receptor's antigen is unknown. No much larger clone exists at a distance of one base, and base qualities are not known. Broad study findings and their caveats: Because the CMV infection status of the donors was unknown, age-related changes in expanded clonotypes may potentially have been confounded. The percentage of naive T cells measured by flow cytometry correlated strongly with observed TCR beta diversity. Bulk unsorted PBMC profiling prevented conclusive comparison of naive and antigen-experienced compartments. Estimates of total diversity based on one million sequenced T cells were regarded as lower bounds and as underestimates. Compared with the aged group, the long-lived group had more naive CD4+ T cells, fewer expanded clones and increased TCR diversity, suggesting age selection. Observed TCR beta diversity per million T cells fell roughly linearly with age, and a significant reduction was already apparent by age roughly 40.

Donors were approximately 42 systemically healthy Caucasian individuals from Russia aged 6 to 90 years. Approximately 9.3 milliliters of peripheral blood were drawn from each donor into EDTA-treated Vacutainer tubes. Ficoll-Paque density-gradient centrifugation was used to isolate PBMCs, with at least 6.5 million per sample. Total RNA, at least 6 micrograms per sample, was extracted from PBMCs with Trizol reagent. The percentages of naive CD45RAhigh/CD27high T cells were determined by flow cytometry on a PBMC aliquot from every donor. Trimming takes 4 bases off V and 6 bases off J; junction bases not matched to a gene: 3. In the germline V gene (reference sequence), CDR1 corresponds to LGHDT and CDR2 to YNNKEL. Its CDR3 holds 13 amino acids, cysteine through phenylalanine. Only CDR3 DNA is held: 39 bases, read in frame from base 1.

Sequencing input: blood. The rearranged chain carries TRBV3-1 and TRBJ1-2, with 9 bases aligning to TRBD1. This TCR was recovered from an elderly woman in good health. Donor details come from another sample of the same person, matched by shared clones. DNA sequence: TGTGCCAGCAGCCTTGGGACAGGGAATGGCTACACCTTC. This codes for CASSLGTGNGYTF.